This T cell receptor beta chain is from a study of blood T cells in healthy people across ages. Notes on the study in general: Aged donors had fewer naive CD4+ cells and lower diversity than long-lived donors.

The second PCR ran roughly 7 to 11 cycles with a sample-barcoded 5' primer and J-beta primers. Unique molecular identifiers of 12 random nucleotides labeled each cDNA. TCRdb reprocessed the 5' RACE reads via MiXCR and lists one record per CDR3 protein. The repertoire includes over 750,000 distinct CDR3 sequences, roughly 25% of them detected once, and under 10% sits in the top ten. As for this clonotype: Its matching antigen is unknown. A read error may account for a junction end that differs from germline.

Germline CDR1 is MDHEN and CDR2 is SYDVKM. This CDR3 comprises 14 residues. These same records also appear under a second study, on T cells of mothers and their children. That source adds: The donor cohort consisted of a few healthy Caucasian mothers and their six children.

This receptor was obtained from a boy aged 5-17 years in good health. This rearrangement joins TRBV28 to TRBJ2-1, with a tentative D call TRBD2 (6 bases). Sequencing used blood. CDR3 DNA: TGTGCCAGCACGGCATACCAGTCGGGAGAGACCCGGTACTTC. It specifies CASTAYQSGETRYF.